This T cell receptor (beta chain) appears in the sequencing data of a study of cytomegalovirus exposure and HLA in healthy donors. For this clone: Its antigen is currently unknown.

Produced via immunoSEQ multiplex PCR; TCRdb's table is partial and in-frame only. The table has 260,000 or so clones, about 92% seen once; the top ten hold 3.1%. CDR1 and CDR2 from the germline V gene are ENHRY and SYGVKD. This CDR3 is 12 amino acids long. V lost 3 bases and J 6 bases, leaving 8 bases between the germline ends. Study findings and constraints: According to a subsequent analysis, TCR clusters identified in the first cohort showed a tendency to co-occur across the approximately 130 validation repertoires. Most TCR sequences were uncommon, yet certain public TCRs appeared in many donors.

The source is a woman aged 30 to 39 in good health and CMV-seronegative. The V and J genes are TRBV10-3 and TRBJ2-5; no firm D call. Sequences were obtained from PBMCs. The CDR3 bases are TGTGCCATCAGTGAATTGGGCCAGACCCAGTACTTC. Its translation is CAISELGQTQYF.